The rows below give T cell receptor beta chains drawn from one sample of a study of blood T cell repertoires in COVID-19. Clones were sequenced by immunoSEQ multiplex PCR, and TCRdb holds only the in-frame ones, with some missing. The table shows fewer than 300,000 clones, with 85% occurring only once. The sequenced material came from PBMCs or T cells enriched from blood (not recorded which). The receptors shown here come from a woman aged 45-59 years who had recovered from COVID-19. Both conserved end residues are part of each CDR3. D genes are given only for firm matches. Rows give clone size only sometimes, using once, few, many, or a class for an expanded clone.

CDR3 DNA: TGTGCCTGGAGCCCCAGGGGGCTGACTGAAGCTTTCTTT
CDR3 protein: CAWSPRGLTEAFF
D gene: TRBD1
clone size: -
J gene: TRBJ1-1
V gene: TRBV30

CDR3 DNA: TGTGCCAGCGGGGACAGCTACGAGCAGTACTTC
CDR3 protein: CASGDSYEQYF
D gene: TRBD1
clone size: -
J gene: TRBJ2-7
V gene: TRBV2

CDR3 DNA: TGTGCCAGCGGCTTCTTAGGACGGGGAACTGAAGCTTTCTTT
CDR3 protein: CASGFLGRGTEAFF
D gene: -
clone size: -
J gene: TRBJ1-1
V gene: TRBV27

CDR3 DNA: TGTGCCACCAGCAGAGCCGAAAGGACAGGGCATCAGCCCCAGCATTTT
CDR3 protein: CATSRAERTGHQPQHF
D gene: TRBD1
clone size: -
J gene: TRBJ1-5
V gene: TRBV15

CDR3 DNA: TGTGCCAGCAGTTACATGCTACAGGGTAGGGGCGAGCAGTACTTC
CDR3 protein: CASSYMLQGRGEQYF
D gene: -
clone size: -
J gene: TRBJ2-7
V gene: TRBV6-5

CDR3 DNA: TGTGCCAGCAGCTTAAGTCTACAAGAGACCCAGTACTTC
CDR3 protein: CASSLSLQETQYF
D gene: -
clone size: -
J gene: TRBJ2-5
V gene: TRBV7-3

CDR3 DNA: TGTGCCAGCTCACTCCGGGACTTACACTATGGCTACACCTTC
CDR3 protein: CASSLRDLHYGYTF
D gene: -
clone size: -
J gene: TRBJ1-2
V gene: TRBV18

CDR3 DNA: TGTGCCAGCAGGACCCCGGCCGGGTTCCAATCACCCCTCCACTTT
CDR3 protein: CASRTPAGFQSPLHF
D gene: -
clone size: -
J gene: TRBJ1-6
V gene: TRBV28

CDR3 DNA: TGTGCCACCAGCAGAGATCTCCCCAGGGAGGATGGCTACACCTTC
CDR3 protein: CATSRDLPREDGYTF
D gene: -
clone size: -
J gene: TRBJ1-2
V gene: TRBV15

CDR3 DNA: TGTGCCAGCAGTTCCCCCGACGGGTTGGGCAATCAGCCCCAGCATTTT
CDR3 protein: CASSSPDGLGNQPQHF
D gene: -
clone size: -
J gene: TRBJ1-5
V gene: TRBV6-5

CDR3 DNA: TGTGCCAGCAGTCCCGTAATGAACACTGAAGCTTTCTTT
CDR3 protein: CASSPVMNTEAFF
D gene: -
clone size: -
J gene: TRBJ1-1
V gene: TRBV27

CDR3 DNA: TGTGCCAGTAGTATAGACGTGACAGCTTTCTATGGCTACACCTTC
CDR3 protein: CASSIDVTAFYGYTF
D gene: -
clone size: once
J gene: TRBJ1-2
V gene: TRBV19

CDR3 DNA: TGTGCCAGCAGCTTAGCTGGTGCGAATTCACCCCTCCACTTT
CDR3 protein: CASSLAGANSPLHF
D gene: -
clone size: -
J gene: TRBJ1-6
V gene: TRBV7-8

CDR3 DNA: TGCAGCGTCGCCCCGGGGTCGTACGAGCAGTACTTC
CDR3 protein: CSVAPGSYEQYF
D gene: -
clone size: -
J gene: TRBJ2-7
V gene: TRBV29-1

CDR3 DNA: TGTGCCACGAACGACAGGACCTATAACTATGGCTACACCTTC
CDR3 protein: CATNDRTYNYGYTF
D gene: -
clone size: -
J gene: TRBJ1-2
V gene: TRBV19

CDR3 DNA: TGCGCCAGCAGCCTAGACGGGACAGGGGCCTACGAGCAGTACTTC
CDR3 protein: CASSLDGTGAYEQYF
D gene: TRBD1
clone size: -
J gene: TRBJ2-7
V gene: TRBV5-1

CDR3 DNA: TGTGCCAGCAGCTTAGGGACAGGGCAAAACACTGAAGCTTTCTTT
CDR3 protein: CASSLGTGQNTEAFF
D gene: TRBD1
clone size: -
J gene: TRBJ1-1
V gene: TRBV11-3

CDR3 DNA: TGTGCCAGCAGCTTAGGACAGGGGGTTGGATCACCCCTCCACTTT
CDR3 protein: CASSLGQGVGSPLHF
D gene: TRBD1
clone size: few
J gene: TRBJ1-6
V gene: TRBV7-9

CDR3 DNA: TGTGCCAGCAGCGCCTTCGGGGCGGGAAAGGACGAGCAGTACTTC
CDR3 protein: CASSAFGAGKDEQYF
D gene: -
clone size: -
J gene: TRBJ2-7
V gene: TRBV5-6

CDR3 DNA: TGTGCCAGCAGTTTTCGGGGAGGCTACGAGCAGTACTTC
CDR3 protein: CASSFRGGYEQYF
D gene: -
clone size: -
J gene: TRBJ2-7
V gene: TRBV12-3/TRBV12-4

CDR3 DNA: TGTGCCAGCAGCGGGGGGGCCTCCCGAGGTAATGAAAAACTGTTTTTT
CDR3 protein: CASSGGASRGNEKLFF
D gene: -
clone size: few
J gene: TRBJ1-4
V gene: TRBV7-9

CDR3 DNA: TGTGCCAGCAGCGAAGGGGAAAACACCATATATTTT
CDR3 protein: CASSEGENTIYF
D gene: -
clone size: once
J gene: TRBJ1-3
V gene: TRBV9

CDR3 DNA: TGTGCCAGCAGTTTAGGGACAGCTCGCTCTGGAAACACCATATATTTT
CDR3 protein: CASSLGTARSGNTIYF
D gene: TRBD1
clone size: -
J gene: TRBJ1-3
V gene: TRBV28

CDR3 DNA: TGTGCCAGCTCACCACAGGGGTCGACTAATGAAAAACTGTTTTTT
CDR3 protein: CASSPQGSTNEKLFF
D gene: -
clone size: -
J gene: TRBJ1-4
V gene: TRBV18

CDR3 DNA: TGTGCCAGCAGCCAAGGGCAGGGTGTCGGCTACACCTTC
CDR3 protein: CASSQGQGVGYTF
D gene: -
clone size: -
J gene: TRBJ1-2
V gene: TRBV3-1/TRBV3-2

CDR3 DNA: TGTGCCTGCCTGGGACAGGGCAGCTCCTACGAGCAGTACTTC
CDR3 protein: CACLGQGSSYEQYF
D gene: TRBD1
clone size: -
J gene: TRBJ2-7
V gene: TRBV30

CDR3 DNA: TGTGCCAGCACCCTCCGGGGACATAGTGACCAGTACTTC
CDR3 protein: CASTLRGHSDQYF
D gene: -
clone size: -
J gene: TRBJ2-7
V gene: TRBV28

CDR3 DNA: TGTGCCAGTAGTAGAGGGACAGGGAGCAATCAGCCCCAGCATTTT
CDR3 protein: CASSRGTGSNQPQHF
D gene: TRBD1
clone size: once
J gene: TRBJ1-5
V gene: TRBV19